This T cell receptor (beta chain) was sequenced in a study of PD-1 blockade in classical Hodgkin lymphoma. Time point defined: cycle 4 day 1 (C4D1), after 5 to 7 weeks of nivolumab. Every single patient, without exception, relapsed after autologous stem cell transplantation, and brentuximab vedotin exposure varied. About this clone: Its antigen is as yet unknown.

Study results and limitations: Diversity similar to that of newly diagnosed patients was seen at baseline in complete responders. With respect to the repertoire differences, their causes, possibly disease activity or prior therapy, remain undefined.

Assay used: immunoSEQ multiplex PCR; TCRdb lists only in-frame clones, some missing. In the table there are tens of thousands of clones, 55% to 70% of which are singletons. The CDR3 is made up of 14 amino acids. Germline CDR1 SGHVS, CDR2 FNYEAQ. Between the trimmed V and J ends, which lost 4 bases and 5 bases, there was a span of 9 bases. The source of this sequence is a human donor with classical Hodgkin lymphoma. This sample comprised peripheral blood mononuclear cells (PBMCs), obtained before the fourth cycle of nivolumab. The gene calls are TRBV7-6 and TRBJ1-6; D might be TRBD1 (5 bases). CDR3 sequence: CASSWGDDNSPLHF. The CDR3 DNA follows: TGTGCCAGCAGCTGGGGGGACGATAATTCACCCCTCCACTTT.